The clone carrying this T cell receptor beta chain was seen at least ten times. Its specificity is not known. The sample originates from a study of beta chain features in type 1 diabetes. For the study at large: What patients shared with healthy donors was a similar profile of age, gender and cell yields. General observations from the study: Shorter TCRB CDR3s, moderately but significantly so, marked every one of the four CD4+ subsets in Type 1 diabetes patients.

Of the isolated RNA, all was reverse transcribed, and so the sequenced material was expressed TCRB transcripts. Assay used: immunoSEQ multiplex PCR; TCRdb lists only in-frame clones, some missing. The sample has around 150,000 clones, roughly 8% seen once; the top ten hold almost 0.65%. The CDR3 is made up of 20 amino acids. Trimming stripped 0 bases from V and 4 bases from J, with 22 bases between. Germline V gene sequence: CDR1 KGHSH, CDR2 LQKENI. The TCR comes from a man aged 18 to 30 in good health. This sequence joins TRBV18 and TRBJ2-6; TRBD1 is a possible D gene (5 bases). The sequenced sample consisted of central memory CD4+ T cells from blood. This CDR3 reads CASSPPVWGSGRMGANVLTF. The CDR3 nucleotides read TGTGCCAGCTCACCACCGGTATGGGGCTCAGGGCGAATGGGGGCCAACGTCCTGACTTTC.